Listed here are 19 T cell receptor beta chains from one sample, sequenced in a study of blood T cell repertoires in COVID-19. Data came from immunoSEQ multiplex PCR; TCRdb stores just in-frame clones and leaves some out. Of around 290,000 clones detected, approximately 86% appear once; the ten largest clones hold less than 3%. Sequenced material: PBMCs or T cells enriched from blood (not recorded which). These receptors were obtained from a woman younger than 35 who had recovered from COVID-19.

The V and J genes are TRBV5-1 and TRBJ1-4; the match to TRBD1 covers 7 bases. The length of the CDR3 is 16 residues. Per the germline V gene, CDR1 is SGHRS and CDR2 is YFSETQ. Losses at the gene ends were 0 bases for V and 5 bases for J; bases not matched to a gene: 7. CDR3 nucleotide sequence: TGCGCCAGCAGCTTGGAGCCCGGGACAGTAAATGAAAAACTGTTTTTT. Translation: CASSLEPGTVNEKLFF.

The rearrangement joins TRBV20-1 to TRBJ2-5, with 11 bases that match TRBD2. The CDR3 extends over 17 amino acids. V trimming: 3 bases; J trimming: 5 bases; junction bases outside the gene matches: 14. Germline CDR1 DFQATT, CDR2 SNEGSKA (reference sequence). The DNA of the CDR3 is TGCAGTGCTAGTGGTAGCGGGGGGGAGAGTAGGTGGGAGACCCAGTACTTC. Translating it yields CSASGSGGESRWETQYF.

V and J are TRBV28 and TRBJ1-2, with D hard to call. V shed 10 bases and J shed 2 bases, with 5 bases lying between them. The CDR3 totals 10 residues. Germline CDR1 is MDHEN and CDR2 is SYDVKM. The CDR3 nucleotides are TGTGCCACACTCAACTATGGCTACACCTTC. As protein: CATLNYGYTF.

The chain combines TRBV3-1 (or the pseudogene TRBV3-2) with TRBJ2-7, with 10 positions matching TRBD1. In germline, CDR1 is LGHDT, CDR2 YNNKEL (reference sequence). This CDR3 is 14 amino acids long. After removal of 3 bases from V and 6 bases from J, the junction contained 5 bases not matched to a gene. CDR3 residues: CASSHGTGELEQYF. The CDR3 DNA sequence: TGTGCCAGCAGCCACGGGACAGGGGAACTCGAGCAGTACTTC.

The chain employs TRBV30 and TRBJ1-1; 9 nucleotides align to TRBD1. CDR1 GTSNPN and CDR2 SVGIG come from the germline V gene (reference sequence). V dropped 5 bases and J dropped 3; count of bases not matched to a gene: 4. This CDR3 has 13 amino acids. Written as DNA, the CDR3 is TGTGCCTGGGACAGGGGGGGAGACACTGAAGCTTTCTTT. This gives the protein CAWDRGGDTEAFF. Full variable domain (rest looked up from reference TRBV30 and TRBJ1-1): SQTIHQWPATLVQPVGSPLSLECTVEGTSNPNLYWYRQAAGRGLQLLFYSVGIGQISSEVPQNLSASRPQDRQFILSSKKLLLSDSGFYLCAWDRGGDTEAFFGQGTRLTVV.

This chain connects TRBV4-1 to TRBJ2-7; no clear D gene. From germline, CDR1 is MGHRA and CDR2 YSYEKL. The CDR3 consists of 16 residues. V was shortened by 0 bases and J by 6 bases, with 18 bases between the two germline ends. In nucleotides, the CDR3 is TGCGCCAGCAGCCAAGAAGGATTCCCCTCCGAGGTCGAGCAGTACTTC. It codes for CASSQEGFPSEVEQYF.

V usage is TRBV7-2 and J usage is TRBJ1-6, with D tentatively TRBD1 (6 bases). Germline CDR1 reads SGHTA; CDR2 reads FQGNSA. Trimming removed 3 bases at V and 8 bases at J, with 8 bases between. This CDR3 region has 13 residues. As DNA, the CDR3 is TGTGCCAGCAGCTTGGACAGTTATTCACCCCTCCACTTT. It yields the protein CASSLDSYSPLHF. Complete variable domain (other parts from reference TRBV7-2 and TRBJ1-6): GAGVSQSPSNKVTEKGKDVELRCDPISGHTALYWYRQSLGQGLEFLIYFQGNSAPDKSGLPSDRFSAERTGGSVSTLTIQRTQQEDSAVYLCASSLDSYSPLHFGNGTRLTVT.

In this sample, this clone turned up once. The CDR3, as DNA: TGTGCCAGCAGCTTAGCGAGCGGGGGGATCTACGAGCAGTACTTC. Translating gives CASSLASGGIYEQYF. V and J are TRBV11-2 and TRBJ2-7, with 9 bases lining up with TRBD2. Germline CDR1 and CDR2: SGHAT and FQNNGV. V was clipped by 1 base and J by 3 bases; unmatched bases: 4. This CDR3 has 15 residues. The variable domain in full, with the rest retrieved from reference TRBV11-2 and TRBJ2-7, is EAGVAQSPRYKIIEKRQSVAFWCNPISGHATLYWYQQILGQGPKLLIQFQNNGVVDDSQLPKDRFSAERLKGVDSTLKIQPAKLEDSAVYLCASSLASGGIYEQYFGPGTRLTVT.

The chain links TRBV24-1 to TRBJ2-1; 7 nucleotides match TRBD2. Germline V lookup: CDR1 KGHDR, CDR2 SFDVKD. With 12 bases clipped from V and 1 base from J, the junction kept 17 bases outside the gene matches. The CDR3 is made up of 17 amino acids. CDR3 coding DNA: TGTGCCCCGCACCCGGAGCGGGGCAGGAGATCCTACAATGAGCAGTTCTTC. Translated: CAPHPERGRRSYNEQFF.

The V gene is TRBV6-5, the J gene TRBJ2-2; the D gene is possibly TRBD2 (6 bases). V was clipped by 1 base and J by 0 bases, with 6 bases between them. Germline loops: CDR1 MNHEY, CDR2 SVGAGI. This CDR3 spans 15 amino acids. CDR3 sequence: CASSYWGANTGELFF. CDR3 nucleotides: TGTGCCAGCAGTTACTGGGGGGCGAACACCGGGGAGCTGTTTTTT.

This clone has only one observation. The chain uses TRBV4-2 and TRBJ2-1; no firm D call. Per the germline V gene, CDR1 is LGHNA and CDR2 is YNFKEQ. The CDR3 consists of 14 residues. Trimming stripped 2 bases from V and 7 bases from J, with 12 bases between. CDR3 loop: CASSQTRVLNEQFF. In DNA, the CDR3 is TGTGCCAGCAGCCAAACCCGGGTTCTAAATGAGCAGTTCTTC.

The CDR3 region is CASSPGLAGLPDTQYF. The DNA for the CDR3 is TGCGCCAGCAGCCCCGGACTAGCGGGGTTGCCAGATACGCAGTATTTT. The chain links TRBV4-3 to TRBJ2-3, with 12 bases matching TRBD2. Unmatched junction bases numbered 6, after V lost 4 bases and J lost 4 bases. Germline CDR1 LGHNA, CDR2 YSLEER. This CDR3 has 16 residues.

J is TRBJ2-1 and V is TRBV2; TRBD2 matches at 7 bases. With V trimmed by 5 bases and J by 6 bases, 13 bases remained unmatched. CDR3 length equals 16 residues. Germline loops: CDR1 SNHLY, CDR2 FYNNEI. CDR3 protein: CASSQTGLVGTNEQFF. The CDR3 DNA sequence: TGTGCCAGCAGTCAGACTGGACTAGTTGGAACCAATGAGCAGTTCTTC.

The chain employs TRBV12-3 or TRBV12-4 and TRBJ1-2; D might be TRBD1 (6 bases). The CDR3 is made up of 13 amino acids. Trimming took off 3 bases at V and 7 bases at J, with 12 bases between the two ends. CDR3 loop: CASSFGGQGGYTF. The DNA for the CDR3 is TGTGCCAGCAGTTTTGGGGGACAAGGTGGCTACACCTTC.

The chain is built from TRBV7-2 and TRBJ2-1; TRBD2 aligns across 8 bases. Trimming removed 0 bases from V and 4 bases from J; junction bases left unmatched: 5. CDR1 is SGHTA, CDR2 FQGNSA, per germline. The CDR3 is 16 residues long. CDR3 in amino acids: CASSLAGLAGYNEQFF. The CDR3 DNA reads TGTGCCAGCAGCTTAGCGGGTCTAGCGGGTTACAATGAGCAGTTCTTC.

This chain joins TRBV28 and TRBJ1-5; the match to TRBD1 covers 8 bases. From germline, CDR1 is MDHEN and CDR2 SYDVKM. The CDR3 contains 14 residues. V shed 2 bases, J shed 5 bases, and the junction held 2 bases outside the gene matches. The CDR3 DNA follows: TGTGCCAGCAGTTTACGACAGGGGCATCAGCCCCAGCATTTT. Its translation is CASSLRQGHQPQHF.

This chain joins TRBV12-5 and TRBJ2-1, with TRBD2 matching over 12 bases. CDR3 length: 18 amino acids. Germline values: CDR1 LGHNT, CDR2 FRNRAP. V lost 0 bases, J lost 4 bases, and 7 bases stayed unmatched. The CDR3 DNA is TGTGCTAGTGGTTTGGTAAGACTAGCGGGGGACCATTACAATGAGCAGTTCTTC. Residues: CASGLVRLAGDHYNEQFF.

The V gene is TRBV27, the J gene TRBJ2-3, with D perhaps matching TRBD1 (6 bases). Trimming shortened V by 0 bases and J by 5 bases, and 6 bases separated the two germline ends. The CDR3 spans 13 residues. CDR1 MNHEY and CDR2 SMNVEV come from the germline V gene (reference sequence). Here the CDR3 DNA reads TGTGCCAGCAGTTTATCCAGGGGAGATACGCAGTATTTT. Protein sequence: CASSLSRGDTQYF.

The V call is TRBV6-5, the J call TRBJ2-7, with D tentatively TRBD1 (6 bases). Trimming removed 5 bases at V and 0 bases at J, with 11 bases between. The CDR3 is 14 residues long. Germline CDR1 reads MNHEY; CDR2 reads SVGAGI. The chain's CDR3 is CASSPRDTSYEQYF. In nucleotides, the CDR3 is TGTGCCAGCAGTCCCCGGGACACCTCCTACGAGCAGTACTTC.